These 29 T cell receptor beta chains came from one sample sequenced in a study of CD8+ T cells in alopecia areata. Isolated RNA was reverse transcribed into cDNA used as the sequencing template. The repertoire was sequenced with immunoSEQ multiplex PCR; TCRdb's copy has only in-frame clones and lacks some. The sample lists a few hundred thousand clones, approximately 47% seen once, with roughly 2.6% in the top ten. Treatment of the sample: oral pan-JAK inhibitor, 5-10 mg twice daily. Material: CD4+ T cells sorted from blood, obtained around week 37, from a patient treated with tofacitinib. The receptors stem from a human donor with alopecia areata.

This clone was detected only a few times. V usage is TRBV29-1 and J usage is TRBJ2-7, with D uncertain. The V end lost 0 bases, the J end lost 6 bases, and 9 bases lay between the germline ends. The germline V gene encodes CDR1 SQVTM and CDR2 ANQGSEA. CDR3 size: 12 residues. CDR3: CSVEDRVSEQYF. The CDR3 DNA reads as TGCAGCGTTGAAGATCGGGTAAGCGAGCAGTACTTC.

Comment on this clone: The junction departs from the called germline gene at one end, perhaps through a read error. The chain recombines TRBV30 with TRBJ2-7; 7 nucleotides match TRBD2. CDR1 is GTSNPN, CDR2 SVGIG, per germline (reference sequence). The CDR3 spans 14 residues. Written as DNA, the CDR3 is TGTGCCGGGAGTGTAGGCGGGAGCTCCTACAAGCAGTACTTC. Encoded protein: CAGSVGGSSYKQYF.

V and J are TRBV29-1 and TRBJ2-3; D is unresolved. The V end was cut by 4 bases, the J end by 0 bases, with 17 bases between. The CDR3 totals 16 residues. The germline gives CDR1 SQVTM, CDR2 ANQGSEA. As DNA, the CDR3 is TGCAGCGTTGGTACCCTTGGATCTCCTAGCACAGATACGCAGTATTTT. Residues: CSVGTLGSPSTDTQYF.

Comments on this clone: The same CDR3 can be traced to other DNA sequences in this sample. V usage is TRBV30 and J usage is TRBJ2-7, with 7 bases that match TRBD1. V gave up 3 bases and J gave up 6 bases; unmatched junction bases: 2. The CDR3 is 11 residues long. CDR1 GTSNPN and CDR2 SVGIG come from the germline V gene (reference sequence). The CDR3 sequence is CAWRNRGEQYF. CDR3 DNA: TGTGCCTGGAGGAACAGGGGCGAGCAGTACTTC.

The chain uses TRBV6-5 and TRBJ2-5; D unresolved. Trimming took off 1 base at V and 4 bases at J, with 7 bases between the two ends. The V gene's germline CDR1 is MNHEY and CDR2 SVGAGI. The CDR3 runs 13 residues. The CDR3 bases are TGTGCCAGCAGTTACTTACTCGGAGAGACCCAGTACTTC. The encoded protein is CASSYLLGETQYF.

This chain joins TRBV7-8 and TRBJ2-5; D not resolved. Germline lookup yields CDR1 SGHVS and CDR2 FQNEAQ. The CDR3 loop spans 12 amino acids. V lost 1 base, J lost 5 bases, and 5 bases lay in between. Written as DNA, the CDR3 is TGTGCCAGCAGCTTAGTCATGGAGACCCAGTACTTC. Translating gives CASSLVMETQYF.

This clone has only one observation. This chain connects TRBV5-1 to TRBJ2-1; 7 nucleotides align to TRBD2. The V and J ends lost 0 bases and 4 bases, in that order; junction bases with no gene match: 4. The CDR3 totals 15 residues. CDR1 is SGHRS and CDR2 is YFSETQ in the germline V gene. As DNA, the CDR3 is TGCGCCAGCAGCTTGGCTAGCGGAGAGTACAATGAGCAGTTCTTC. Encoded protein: CASSLASGEYNEQFF.

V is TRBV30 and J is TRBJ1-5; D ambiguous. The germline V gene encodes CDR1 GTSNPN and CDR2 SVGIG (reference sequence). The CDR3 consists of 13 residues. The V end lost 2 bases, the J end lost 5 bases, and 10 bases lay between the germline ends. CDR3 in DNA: TGTGCCTGGAGTCTCGGTTCCGATCAGCCCCAGCATTTT. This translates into CAWSLGSDQPQHF.

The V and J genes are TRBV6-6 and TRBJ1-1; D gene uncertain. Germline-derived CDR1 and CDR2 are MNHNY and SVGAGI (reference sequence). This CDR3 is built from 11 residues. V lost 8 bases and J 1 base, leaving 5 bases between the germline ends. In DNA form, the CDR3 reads TGTGCCAGCCGAGCGAACACTGAAGCTTTCTTT. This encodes CASRANTEAFF.

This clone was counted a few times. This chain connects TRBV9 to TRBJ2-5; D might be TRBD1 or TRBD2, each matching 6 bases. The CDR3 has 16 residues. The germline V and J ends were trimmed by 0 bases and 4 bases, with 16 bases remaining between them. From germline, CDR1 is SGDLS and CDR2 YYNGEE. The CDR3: CASSVVGGHLGETQYF. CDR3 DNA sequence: TGTGCCAGCAGCGTAGTAGGGGGGCACTTAGGAGAGACCCAGTACTTC.

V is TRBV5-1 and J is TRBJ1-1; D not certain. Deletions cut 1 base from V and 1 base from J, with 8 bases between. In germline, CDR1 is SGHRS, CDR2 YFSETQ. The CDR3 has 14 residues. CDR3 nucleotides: TGCGCCAGCAGCTTGACAGCACAGAACACTGAAGCTTTCTTT. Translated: CASSLTAQNTEAFF.

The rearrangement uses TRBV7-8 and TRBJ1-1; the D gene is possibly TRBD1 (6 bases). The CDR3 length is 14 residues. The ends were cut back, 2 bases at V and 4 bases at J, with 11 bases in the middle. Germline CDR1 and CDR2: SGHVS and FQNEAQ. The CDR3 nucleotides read TGTGCCAGCAGCTTAAGGGGGACCGGCACTGAAGCTTTCTTT. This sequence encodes CASSLRGTGTEAFF.

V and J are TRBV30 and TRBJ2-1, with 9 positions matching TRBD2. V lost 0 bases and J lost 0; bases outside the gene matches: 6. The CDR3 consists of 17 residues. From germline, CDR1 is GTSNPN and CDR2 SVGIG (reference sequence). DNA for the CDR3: TGTGCCTGGAGTGTAGTAGCGGGGGCAATCTCCTACAATGAGCAGTTCTTC. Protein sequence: CAWSVVAGAISYNEQFF.

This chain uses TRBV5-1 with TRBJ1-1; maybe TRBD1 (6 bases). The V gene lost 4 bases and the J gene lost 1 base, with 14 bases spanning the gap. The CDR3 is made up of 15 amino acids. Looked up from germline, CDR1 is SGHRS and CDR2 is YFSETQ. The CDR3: CASSHWDTGNTEAFF. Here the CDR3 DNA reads TGCGCCAGCAGCCATTGGGACACGGGGAACACTGAAGCTTTCTTT.

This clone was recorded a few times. The CDR3 nucleotides read TGCAGCGTTGGTTCTGGGAAAAACACCGGGGAGCTGTTTTTT. This encodes CSVGSGKNTGELFF. The chain links TRBV29-1 to TRBJ2-2; D not certain. CDR1 SQVTM and CDR2 ANQGSEA come from the germline V gene. The CDR3 has 14 amino acids. V lost 4 bases and J 2 bases, leaving 11 bases between the germline ends.

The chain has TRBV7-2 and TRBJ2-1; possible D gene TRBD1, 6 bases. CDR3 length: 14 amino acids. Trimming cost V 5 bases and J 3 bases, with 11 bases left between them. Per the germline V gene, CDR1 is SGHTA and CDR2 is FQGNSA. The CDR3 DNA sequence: TGTGCCAGCAGCCGAAAACAGGGCTACAATGAGCAGTTCTTC. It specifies CASSRKQGYNEQFF.

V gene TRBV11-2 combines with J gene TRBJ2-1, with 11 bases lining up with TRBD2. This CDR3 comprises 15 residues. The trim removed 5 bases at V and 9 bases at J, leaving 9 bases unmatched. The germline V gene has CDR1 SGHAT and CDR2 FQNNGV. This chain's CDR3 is CASSLISGRAGEQFF. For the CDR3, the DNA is TGTGCCAGCAGCCTCATTAGCGGGAGGGCTGGTGAGCAGTTCTTC.

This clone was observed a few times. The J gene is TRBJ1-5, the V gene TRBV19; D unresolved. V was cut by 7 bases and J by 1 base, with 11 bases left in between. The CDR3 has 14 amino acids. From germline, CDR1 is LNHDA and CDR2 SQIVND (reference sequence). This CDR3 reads CASTRSVSNQPQHF. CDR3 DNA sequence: TGTGCCAGTACCAGGAGTGTCAGCAATCAGCCCCAGCATTTT. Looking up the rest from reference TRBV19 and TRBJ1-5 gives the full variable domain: DGGITQSPKYLFRKEGQNVTLSCEQNLNHDAMYWYRQDPGQGLRLIYYSQIVNDFQKGDIAEGYSVSREKKESFPLTVTSAQKNPTAFYLCASTRSVSNQPQHFGDGTRLSIL.

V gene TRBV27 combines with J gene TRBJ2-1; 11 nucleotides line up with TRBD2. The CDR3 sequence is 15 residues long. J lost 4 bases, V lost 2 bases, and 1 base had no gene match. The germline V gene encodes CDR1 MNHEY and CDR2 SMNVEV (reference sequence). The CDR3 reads CASSLIAGGYNEQFF. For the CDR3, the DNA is TGTGCCAGCAGTTTAATAGCGGGGGGGTACAATGAGCAGTTCTTC.

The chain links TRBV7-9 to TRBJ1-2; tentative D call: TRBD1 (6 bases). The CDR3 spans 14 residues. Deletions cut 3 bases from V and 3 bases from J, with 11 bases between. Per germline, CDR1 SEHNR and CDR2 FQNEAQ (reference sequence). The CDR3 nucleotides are TGTGCCAGCAGCTTTGAGGGGGAATACTATGGCTACACCTTC. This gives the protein CASSFEGEYYGYTF.

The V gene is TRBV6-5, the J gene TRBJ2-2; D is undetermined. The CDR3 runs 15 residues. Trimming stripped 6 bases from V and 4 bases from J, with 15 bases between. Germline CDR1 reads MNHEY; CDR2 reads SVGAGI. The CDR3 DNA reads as TGTGCCAGCAGCCGTAGCATCCTGGGCACCGGGGAGCTGTTTTTT. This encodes CASSRSILGTGELFF.

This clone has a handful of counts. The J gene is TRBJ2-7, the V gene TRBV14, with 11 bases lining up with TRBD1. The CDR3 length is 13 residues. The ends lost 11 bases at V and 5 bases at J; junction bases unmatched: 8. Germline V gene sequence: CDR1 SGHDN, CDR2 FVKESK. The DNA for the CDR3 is TGTGCCGTACACCGGACAGGGGGCGACGAGCAGTACTTC. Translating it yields CAVHRTGGDEQYF.

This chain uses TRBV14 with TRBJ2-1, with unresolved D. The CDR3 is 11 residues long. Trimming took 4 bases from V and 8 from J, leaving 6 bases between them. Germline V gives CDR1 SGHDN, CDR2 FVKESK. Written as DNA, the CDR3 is TGTGCCAGCAGCCGACGTCATGAGCAGTTCTTC. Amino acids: CASSRRHEQFF.

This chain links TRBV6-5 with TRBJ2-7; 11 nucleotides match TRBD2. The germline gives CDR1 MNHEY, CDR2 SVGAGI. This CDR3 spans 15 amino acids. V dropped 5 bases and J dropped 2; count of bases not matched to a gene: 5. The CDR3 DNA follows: TGTGCCAGCAGTCTTACTAGCGGGAGTCCCTACGAGCAGTACTTC. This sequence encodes CASSLTSGSPYEQYF.

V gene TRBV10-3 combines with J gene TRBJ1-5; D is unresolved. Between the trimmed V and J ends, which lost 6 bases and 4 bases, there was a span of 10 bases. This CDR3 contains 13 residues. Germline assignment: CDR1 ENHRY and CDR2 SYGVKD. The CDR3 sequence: CAISPSENQPQHF. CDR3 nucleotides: TGTGCCATCAGCCCGTCAGAGAATCAGCCCCAGCATTTT.

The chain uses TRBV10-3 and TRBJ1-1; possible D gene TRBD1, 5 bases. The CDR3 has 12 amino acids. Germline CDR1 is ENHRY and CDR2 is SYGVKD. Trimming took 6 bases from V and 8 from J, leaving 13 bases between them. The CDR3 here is CAIRGDREEAFF. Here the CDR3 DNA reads TGTGCCATCAGGGGGGACCGTGAAGAAGCTTTCTTT.

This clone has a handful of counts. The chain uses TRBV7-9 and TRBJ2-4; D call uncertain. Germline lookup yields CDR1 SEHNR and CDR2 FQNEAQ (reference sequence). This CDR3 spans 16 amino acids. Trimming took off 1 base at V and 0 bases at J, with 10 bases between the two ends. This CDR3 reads CASSLDPGGAKNIQYF. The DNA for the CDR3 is TGTGCCAGCAGCTTAGATCCAGGCGGAGCCAAAAACATTCAGTACTTC.

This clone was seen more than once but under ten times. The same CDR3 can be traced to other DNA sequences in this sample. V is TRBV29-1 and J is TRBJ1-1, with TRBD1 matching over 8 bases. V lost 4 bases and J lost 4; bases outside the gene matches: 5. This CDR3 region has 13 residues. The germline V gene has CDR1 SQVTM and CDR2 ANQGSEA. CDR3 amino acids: CSVVGQGATEAFF. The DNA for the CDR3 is TGCAGCGTTGTGGGCCAGGGGGCCACTGAAGCTTTCTTT.

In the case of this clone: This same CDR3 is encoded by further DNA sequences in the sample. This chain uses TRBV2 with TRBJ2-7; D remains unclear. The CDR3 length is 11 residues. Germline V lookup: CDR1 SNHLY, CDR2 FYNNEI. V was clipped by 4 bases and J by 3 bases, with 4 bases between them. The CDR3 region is CASSAGYEQYF. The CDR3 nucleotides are TGTGCCAGCAGTGCTGGCTACGAGCAGTACTTC.